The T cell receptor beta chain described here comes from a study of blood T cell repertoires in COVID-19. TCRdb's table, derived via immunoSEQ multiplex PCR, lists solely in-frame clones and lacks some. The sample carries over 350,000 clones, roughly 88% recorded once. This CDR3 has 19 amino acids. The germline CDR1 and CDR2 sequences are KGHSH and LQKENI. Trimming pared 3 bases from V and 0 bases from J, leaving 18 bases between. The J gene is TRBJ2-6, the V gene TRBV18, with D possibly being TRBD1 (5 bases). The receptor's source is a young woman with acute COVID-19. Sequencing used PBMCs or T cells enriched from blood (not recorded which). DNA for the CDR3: TGTGCCAGCTCACCTTCCGGTACAGGACCCCTCTCTGGGGCCAACGTCCTGACTTTC. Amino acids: CASSPSGTGPLSGANVLTF.